Shown below are 5 T cell receptor beta chains from a single sample sequenced in a study of blood T cell repertoires in COVID-19. Profiling relied on immunoSEQ multiplex PCR, and the TCRdb table lists in-frame clones only, not all of them. The sample carries roughly 200,000 clones, roughly 90% recorded once. What was sequenced was peripheral blood. The receptors shown here come from a man in his late teens or twenties with active or convalescent COVID-19.

The rearrangement uses TRBV6-1 and TRBJ2-7, with D possibly TRBD1 on 5 matching bases. Looked up from germline, CDR1 is MNHNS and CDR2 is SASEGT. The CDR3 extends over 15 amino acids. The V gene lost 2 bases and the J gene lost 2 bases, with 13 bases spanning the gap. The CDR3 reads CASSEIGVGAYEQYF. CDR3 coding DNA: TGTGCCAGCAGTGAAATAGGGGTCGGAGCCTACGAGCAGTACTTC.

The chain uses TRBV19 and TRBJ2-5; TRBD1 matches at 8 bases. J lost 7 bases, V lost 0 bases, and 1 base had no gene match. The CDR3 sequence is 13 residues long. Germline V gives CDR1 LNHDA, CDR2 SQIVND (reference sequence). The chain's CDR3 is CASSIEGQATQYF. DNA of the CDR3: TGTGCCAGTAGTATAGAGGGACAGGCGACCCAGTACTTC.

This chain links TRBV6-5 with TRBJ2-2; D unclear. The CDR3 totals 13 residues. The germline V gene encodes CDR1 MNHEY and CDR2 SVGAGI. V was shortened by 4 bases and J by 6 bases, with 9 bases between the two germline ends. In DNA form, the CDR3 reads TGTGCCAGCAGTTTTCAGTTTTCCGGGGAGCTGTTTTTT. Translation gives CASSFQFSGELFF.

V usage is TRBV5-1 and J usage is TRBJ2-1, with 11 bases lining up with TRBD2. Germline values: CDR1 SGHRS, CDR2 YFSETQ. The V gene end was trimmed by 4 bases and the J gene end by 10 bases; junction bases not matched to a gene: 13. CDR3 length equals 16 residues. In nucleotides, the CDR3 is TGCGCCAGCAGCCCCCGAGTAATAGCGGGAGGGGACGAGCAGTTCTTC. It specifies CASSPRVIAGGDEQFF.

The gene calls are TRBV10-3 and TRBJ1-2, with D perhaps TRBD1 (6 bases). Trimming cost V 5 bases and J 5 bases, with 15 bases left between them. This CDR3 region has 14 residues. Germline V gene lookup returns CDR1 ENHRY and CDR2 SYGVKD. This chain's CDR3 is CAISSDRGSYGYTF. The CDR3 DNA follows: TGTGCCATCAGTTCGGACAGAGGGAGTTATGGCTACACCTTC.